This T cell receptor (beta chain) derives from a study of tumor-infiltrating lymphocytes in primary liver carcinoma. Study overall: Staging placed the tumors at T1-T3 N0M0, and they measured about 4.2 to 10 cm across. General study points: Just around 7.5-25% of top clones spanned all five tumor regions.

Scientists recovered RNA and DNA together from about 21-30 mg of unsorted bulk tissue. None of the patients had received treatment, and all had chronic HBV infection. Germline V gives CDR1 SGHAT, CDR2 FQNNGV. This CDR3 region has 17 residues. From around 500 ng total RNA, TCR beta cDNA was generated with a primer in the constant region. Modified slightly, ARM-PCR produced TCR beta libraries over three nested multiplex PCR rounds. The first two PCR rounds used TRBV1-TRBV30 primers with a Cbeta primer, nine to eleven cycles each. TCRdb fed the multiplex PCR reads into MiXCR, producing one record per CDR3 protein. This repertoire shows fewer than 250,000 distinct CDR3 sequences, 70% to 90% found once; its top ten account for roughly 20%. Remarks on this clonotype: As yet, its antigen is unknown. At one end the junction does not follow the germline gene, possibly because of a read error.

Material: tumor tissue from primary liver carcinoma. This chain uses TRBV11-2 with TRBJ2-7; 15 bases agree with TRBD2. This clonotype was sampled from a man aged 35 to 55 with primary liver carcinoma and hepatitis B virus infection. In DNA form, the CDR3 reads TGTGCCAGCAGACAAGGACTAGCGGGAGGGCGGTTCTACGAGCAGTGCTTC. Its protein is CASRQGLAGGRFYEQCF.